This T cell receptor (beta chain) originates from a study of blood T cells in healthy people across ages. In germline, CDR1 is SQVTM, CDR2 ANQGSEA. The CDR3 is 13 amino acids. Trimming cost V 4 bases and J 4 bases, with 11 bases left between them. A second about 7 to 11 cycle PCR used barcoded and J-beta primers. TCRdb passed the 5' RACE reads through MiXCR, listing each CDR3 protein once. The sample lists about 970,000 distinct CDR3 sequences, 51% occurring once. This clonotype came up a few times. J is TRBJ2-1 and V is TRBV29-1; D uncertain. Material: blood. The clonotype was recovered from a woman aged 55-69 years in good health. The CDR3 is CSVATPNYNEQFF. In DNA, the CDR3 is TGCAGCGTTGCCACGCCGAATTACAATGAGCAGTTCTTC.